The rows below give T cell receptor beta chains drawn from one sample of a study of shared clonotypes between healthy human individuals. The method was immunoSEQ multiplex PCR; TCRdb's version includes in-frame clones alone and lacks a portion of them. The sample comprises about 2.1 million clones, 90% to 95% of which are singletons, and under 2% rests with the top ten. The sequenced sample was naive CD8+ T cells from PBMCs. The origin of the receptors is a young man in good health. Some clones in this sample may be carry-over from other donors' samples. The CDR3 runs from the conserved cysteine through the conserved F or W. Fields, in order: V gene, D gene, clone size, J gene, CDR3 length, CDR3 protein, CDR3 DNA. The D gene is left open where the match is weak. Size is omitted from some rows. Given values are once, few, many or a class for expanded clones.

v_gene: TRBV25-1
d_gene: NA
abundance: NA
j_gene: TRBJ1-1
len: 14
CDR3aa: CASPLLTGNTEAFF
CDR3nt: TGTGCCAGCCCCCTACTAACAGGGAACACTGAAGCTTTCTTT

v_gene: TRBV7-6
d_gene: NA
abundance: NA
j_gene: TRBJ2-7
len: 14
CDR3aa: CASSQGWGVYEQYF
CDR3nt: TGTGCCAGCAGTCAGGGGTGGGGCGTCTACGAGCAGTACTTC

v_gene: TRBV12-5
d_gene: TRBD2
abundance: few
j_gene: TRBJ2-1
len: 15
CDR3aa: CASGSQGLAGNEQFF
CDR3nt: TGTGCTAGTGGTTCCCAGGGACTAGCTGGAAATGAGCAGTTCTTC

v_gene: TRBV30
d_gene: NA
abundance: NA
j_gene: TRBJ2-7
len: 14
CDR3aa: CAWSDHVGAREQYF
CDR3nt: TGTGCCTGGAGCGACCACGTGGGGGCGCGAGAGCAGTACTTC

v_gene: TRBV7-8
d_gene: NA
abundance: NA
j_gene: TRBJ2-1
len: 16
CDR3aa: CASSPWGGAAGGEQFF
CDR3nt: TGTGCCAGCAGCCCATGGGGGGGTGCGGCAGGGGGTGAGCAGTTCTTC

v_gene: TRBV6-4
d_gene: TRBD2
abundance: NA
j_gene: TRBJ2-5
len: 16
CDR3aa: CASRPGLAGGGETQYF
CDR3nt: TGTGCCAGCAGGCCGGGACTAGCGGGAGGGGGAGAGACCCAGTACTTC

v_gene: TRBV6-1
d_gene: NA
abundance: NA
j_gene: TRBJ1-4
len: 15
CDR3aa: CASSGSVSTNEKLFF
CDR3nt: TGTGCCAGCAGTGGATCGGTCTCAACTAATGAAAAACTGTTTTTT

v_gene: TRBV15
d_gene: NA
abundance: NA
j_gene: TRBJ2-1
len: 17
CDR3aa: CATSRDLPDSSYNEQFF
CDR3nt: TGTGCCACCAGCAGAGATCTACCGGACAGTTCATACAATGAGCAGTTCTTC

v_gene: TRBV6-5
d_gene: NA
abundance: once
j_gene: TRBJ1-2
len: 14
CDR3aa: CASSYVGGAKGYTF
CDR3nt: TGTGCCAGCAGTTACGTTGGGGGGGCGAAGGGCTACACCTTC

v_gene: TRBV20-1
d_gene: NA
abundance: NA
j_gene: TRBJ2-1
len: 8
CDR3aa: CSVNEQFF
CDR3nt: TGCAGTGTGAATGAGCAGTTCTTC

v_gene: TRBV5-1
d_gene: TRBD2
abundance: NA
j_gene: TRBJ2-7
len: 13
CDR3aa: CASSLGGGYEQYF
CDR3nt: TGCGCCAGCAGCTTGGGCGGGGGGTACGAGCAGTACTTC

v_gene: TRBV10-3
d_gene: NA
abundance: once
j_gene: TRBJ2-7
len: 14
CDR3aa: CAISDQQGYHEQYF
CDR3nt: TGTGCCATCAGTGATCAGCAGGGATACCACGAGCAGTACTTC

v_gene: TRBV7-9
d_gene: NA
abundance: NA
j_gene: TRBJ1-5
len: 14
CDR3aa: CASSLAGLNQPQHF
CDR3nt: TGTGCCAGCAGCTTAGCAGGGTTAAACCAGCCCCAGCATTTT

v_gene: TRBV29-1
d_gene: TRBD2
abundance: NA
j_gene: TRBJ2-5
len: 16
CDR3aa: CSVERSGSRSWETQYF
CDR3nt: TGCAGCGTTGAACGGAGCGGGAGTCGATCTTGGGAGACCCAGTACTTC

v_gene: TRBV4-2
d_gene: TRBD2
abundance: NA
j_gene: TRBJ2-7
len: 17
CDR3aa: CASSQPIAGGPSHEQYF
CDR3nt: TGTGCCAGCAGCCAACCGATAGCGGGAGGGCCGAGCCACGAGCAGTACTTC

v_gene: TRBV27
d_gene: NA
abundance: NA
j_gene: TRBJ2-7
len: 14
CDR3aa: CASSSHRLGYEQYF
CDR3nt: TGTGCCAGCAGTTCCCACCGACTCGGCTACGAGCAGTACTTC

v_gene: TRBV27
d_gene: NA
abundance: NA
j_gene: TRBJ2-6
len: 17
CDR3aa: CASRVGTSSSGANVLTF
CDR3nt: TGTGCCAGCAGAGTCGGGACTTCCAGCTCTGGGGCCAACGTCCTGACTTTC

v_gene: TRBV5-5
d_gene: TRBD1
abundance: NA
j_gene: TRBJ1-1
len: 16
CDR3aa: CASSLWQGVMNTEAFF
CDR3nt: TGTGCCAGCAGCTTGTGGCAGGGGGTTATGAACACTGAAGCTTTCTTT

v_gene: TRBV9
d_gene: NA
abundance: NA
j_gene: TRBJ2-4
len: 14
CDR3aa: CASSDGVAKNIQYF
CDR3nt: TGTGCCAGCAGCGACGGGGTAGCCAAAAACATTCAGTACTTC

v_gene: TRBV5-6
d_gene: TRBD2
abundance: NA
j_gene: TRBJ2-6
len: 19
CDR3aa: CASSLGLGLAGAGANVLTF
CDR3nt: TGTGCCAGCAGCTTGGGTTTGGGTCTAGCGGGAGCTGGGGCCAACGTCCTGACTTTC

v_gene: TRBV10-3
d_gene: NA
abundance: NA
j_gene: TRBJ2-3
len: 15
CDR3aa: CAISELVYRTDTQYF
CDR3nt: TGTGCCATCAGTGAGCTAGTGTATCGCACAGATACGCAGTATTTT

v_gene: TRBV18
d_gene: NA
abundance: NA
j_gene: TRBJ2-7
len: 17
CDR3aa: CASSPRSPRLARDEQYF
CDR3nt: TGTGCCAGCTCACCACGTAGCCCTCGCCTGGCGAGGGACGAGCAGTACTTC

v_gene: TRBV28
d_gene: TRBD1
abundance: NA
j_gene: TRBJ2-7
len: 15
CDR3aa: CASRLSGGQGHEQYF
CDR3nt: TGTGCCAGCAGACTTTCCGGCGGACAGGGCCACGAGCAGTACTTC

v_gene: TRBV5-1
d_gene: NA
abundance: NA
j_gene: TRBJ1-1
len: 16
CDR3aa: CASSGLTGSLYTEAFF
CDR3nt: TGCGCCAGCAGCGGTTTAACAGGGTCGCTTTACACTGAAGCTTTCTTT

v_gene: TRBV29-1
d_gene: TRBD2
abundance: NA
j_gene: TRBJ2-2
len: 17
CDR3aa: CSVVEGTSGRAPGELFF
CDR3nt: TGCAGCGTTGTGGAGGGGACTAGCGGGAGGGCCCCCGGGGAGCTGTTTTTT

v_gene: TRBV27
d_gene: TRBD1
abundance: NA
j_gene: TRBJ1-1
len: 14
CDR3aa: CASSPLTGFTEAFF
CDR3nt: TGTGCCAGCAGTCCACTGACAGGGTTCACTGAAGCTTTCTTT

v_gene: TRBV25-1
d_gene: NA
abundance: NA
j_gene: TRBJ2-6
len: 14
CDR3aa: CASREGSGANVLTF
CDR3nt: TGTGCCAGCAGAGAGGGCTCTGGGGCCAACGTCCTGACTTTC

v_gene: TRBV7-9
d_gene: NA
abundance: NA
j_gene: TRBJ2-7
len: 12
CDR3aa: CASSFSGDEQYF
CDR3nt: TGTGCCAGCAGCTTCTCAGGGGATGAGCAGTACTTC

v_gene: TRBV11-2
d_gene: NA
abundance: NA
j_gene: TRBJ2-1
len: 15
CDR3aa: CASSSRKGSYNEQFF
CDR3nt: TGTGCCAGCAGCTCCCGTAAGGGCAGCTACAATGAGCAGTTCTTC

v_gene: TRBV7-6
d_gene: TRBD2
abundance: once
j_gene: TRBJ2-1
len: 20
CDR3aa: CASSQVSGRMSASSYNEQFF
CDR3nt: TGTGCCAGCAGTCAAGTGAGCGGGAGAATGTCCGCCAGCTCCTACAATGAGCAGTTCTTC

v_gene: TRBV7-9
d_gene: NA
abundance: NA
j_gene: TRBJ1-2
len: 14
CDR3aa: CASSYPIPNYGYTF
CDR3nt: TGTGCCAGCAGCTACCCGATTCCTAACTATGGCTACACCTTC

v_gene: TRBV27
d_gene: NA
abundance: NA
j_gene: TRBJ2-7
len: 15
CDR3aa: CASSLSWLASYEQYF
CDR3nt: TGTGCCAGCAGTTTATCGTGGCTAGCCTCCTACGAGCAGTACTTC

v_gene: TRBV28
d_gene: NA
abundance: NA
j_gene: TRBJ2-7
len: 14
CDR3aa: CASSLRGYIYEQYF
CDR3nt: TGTGCCAGCAGTTTAAGGGGCTATATCTACGAGCAGTACTTC

v_gene: TRBV4-1
d_gene: NA
abundance: NA
j_gene: TRBJ1-4
len: 15
CDR3aa: CASSQDLTTNEKLFF
CDR3nt: TGCGCCAGCAGCCAAGATCTTACAACTAATGAAAAACTGTTTTTT

v_gene: TRBV7-3
d_gene: NA
abundance: once
j_gene: TRBJ2-2
len: 14
CDR3aa: CASSLGTYTGELFF
CDR3nt: TGTGCCAGCAGCTTAGGGACCTACACCGGGGAGCTGTTTTTT

v_gene: TRBV20-1
d_gene: NA
abundance: once
j_gene: TRBJ2-1
len: 10
CDR3aa: CSVKPDEQFF
CDR3nt: TGCAGTGTAAAGCCGGATGAGCAGTTCTTC

v_gene: TRBV27
d_gene: TRBD2
abundance: once
j_gene: TRBJ2-1
len: 14
CDR3aa: CASTAGGSYNEQFF
CDR3nt: TGTGCCAGCACCGCGGGAGGGTCCTACAATGAGCAGTTCTTC

v_gene: TRBV7-6
d_gene: NA
abundance: NA
j_gene: TRBJ2-7
len: 13
CDR3aa: CASSFVLGGEQYF
CDR3nt: TGTGCCAGCAGCTTTGTCCTCGGGGGCGAGCAGTACTTC

v_gene: TRBV6-6
d_gene: NA
abundance: NA
j_gene: TRBJ2-1
len: 14
CDR3aa: CASSHSGGGQGQFF
CDR3nt: TGTGCCAGCAGCCACTCGGGTGGGGGGCAGGGGCAGTTCTTC

v_gene: TRBV29-1
d_gene: NA
abundance: NA
j_gene: TRBJ2-7
len: 14
CDR3aa: CSVVTPVSLYEQYF
CDR3nt: TGCAGCGTTGTAACCCCAGTCAGTTTGTACGAGCAGTACTTC